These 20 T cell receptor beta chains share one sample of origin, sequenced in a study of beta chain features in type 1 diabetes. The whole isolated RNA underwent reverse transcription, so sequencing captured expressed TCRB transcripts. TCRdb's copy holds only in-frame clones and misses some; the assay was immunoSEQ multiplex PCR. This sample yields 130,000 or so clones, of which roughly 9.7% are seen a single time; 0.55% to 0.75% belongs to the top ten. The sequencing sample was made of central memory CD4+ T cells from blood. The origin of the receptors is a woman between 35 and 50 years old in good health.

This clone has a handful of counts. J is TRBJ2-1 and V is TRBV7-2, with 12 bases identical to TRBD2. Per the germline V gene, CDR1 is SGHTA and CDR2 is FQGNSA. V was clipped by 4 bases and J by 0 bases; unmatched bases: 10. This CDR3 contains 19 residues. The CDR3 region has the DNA TGTGCCAGCAGCTCAGAACTAGCGGGGGGTCCGAGCTCCTACAATGAGCAGTTCTTC. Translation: CASSSELAGGPSSYNEQFF.

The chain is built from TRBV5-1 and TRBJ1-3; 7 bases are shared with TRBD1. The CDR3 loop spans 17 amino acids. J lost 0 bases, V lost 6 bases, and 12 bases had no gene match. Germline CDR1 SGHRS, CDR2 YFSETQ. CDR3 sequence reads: CASTRDSTSSSGNTIYF. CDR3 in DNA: TGCGCCAGCACCCGGGACAGTACCTCGAGCTCTGGAAACACCATATATTTT.

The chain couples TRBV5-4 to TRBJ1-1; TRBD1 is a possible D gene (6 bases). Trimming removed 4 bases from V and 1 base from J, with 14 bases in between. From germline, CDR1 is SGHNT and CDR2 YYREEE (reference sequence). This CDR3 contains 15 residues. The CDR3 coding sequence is TGTGCCAGCAGCCCTTTCGGCAGGGGGAACACTGAAGCTTTCTTT. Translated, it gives CASSPFGRGNTEAFF. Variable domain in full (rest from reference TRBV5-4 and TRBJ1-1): ETGVTQSPTHLIKTRGQQVTLRCSSQSGHNTVSWYQQALGQGPQFIFQYYREEENGRGNFPPRFSGLQFPNYSSELNVNALELDDSALYLCASSPFGRGNTEAFFGQGTRLTVV.

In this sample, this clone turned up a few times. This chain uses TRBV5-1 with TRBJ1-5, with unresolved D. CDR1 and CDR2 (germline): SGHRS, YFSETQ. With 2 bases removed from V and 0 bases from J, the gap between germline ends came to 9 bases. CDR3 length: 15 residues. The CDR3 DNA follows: TGCGCCAGCAGCTTATCAGGAACTAGCAATCAGCCCCAGCATTTT. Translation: CASSLSGTSNQPQHF. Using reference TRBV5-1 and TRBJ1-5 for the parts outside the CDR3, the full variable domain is KAGVTQTPRYLIKTRGQQVTLSCSPISGHRSVSWYQQTPGQGLQFLFEYFSETQRNKGNFPGRFSGRQFSNSRSEMNVSTLELGDSALYLCASSLSGTSNQPQHFGDGTRLSIL.

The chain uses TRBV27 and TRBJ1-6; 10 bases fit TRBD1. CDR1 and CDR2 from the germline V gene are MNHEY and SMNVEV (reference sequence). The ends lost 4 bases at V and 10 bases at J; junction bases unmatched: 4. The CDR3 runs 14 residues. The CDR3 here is CASSSGQGSSPLHF. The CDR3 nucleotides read TGTGCCAGCAGTTCGGGACAGGGGAGCTCACCCCTCCACTTT.

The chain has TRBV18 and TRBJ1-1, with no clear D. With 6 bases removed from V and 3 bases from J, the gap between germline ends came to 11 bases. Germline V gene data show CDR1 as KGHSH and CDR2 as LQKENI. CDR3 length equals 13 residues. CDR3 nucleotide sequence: TGTGCCAGCTCCCCCCACCCGGACACTGAAGCTTTCTTT. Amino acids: CASSPHPDTEAFF.

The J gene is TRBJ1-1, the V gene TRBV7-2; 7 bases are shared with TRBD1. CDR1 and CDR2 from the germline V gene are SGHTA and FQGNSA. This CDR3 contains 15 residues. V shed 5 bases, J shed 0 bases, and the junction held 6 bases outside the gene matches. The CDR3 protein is CASSLQDRMNTEAFF. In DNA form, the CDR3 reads TGTGCCAGCAGCCTACAGGACAGGATGAACACTGAAGCTTTCTTT.

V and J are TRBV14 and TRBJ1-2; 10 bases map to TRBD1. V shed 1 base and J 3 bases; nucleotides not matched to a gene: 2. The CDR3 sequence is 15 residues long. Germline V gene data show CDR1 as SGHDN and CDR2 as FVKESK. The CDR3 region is CASSQGDRGDYGYTF. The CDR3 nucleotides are TGTGCCAGCAGCCAAGGGGACAGGGGAGACTATGGCTACACCTTC.

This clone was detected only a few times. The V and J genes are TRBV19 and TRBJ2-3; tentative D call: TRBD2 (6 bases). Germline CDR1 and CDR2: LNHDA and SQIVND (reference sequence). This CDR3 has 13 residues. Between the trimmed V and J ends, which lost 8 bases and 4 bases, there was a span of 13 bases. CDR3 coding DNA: TGTGCCAGTTGGACGTGGGGGGCAGATACGCAGTATTTT. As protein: CASWTWGADTQYF.

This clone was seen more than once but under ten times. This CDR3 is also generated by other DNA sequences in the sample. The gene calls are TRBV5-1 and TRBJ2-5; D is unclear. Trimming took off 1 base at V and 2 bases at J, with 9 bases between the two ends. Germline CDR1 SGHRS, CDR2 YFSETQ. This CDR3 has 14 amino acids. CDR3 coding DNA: TGCGCCAGCAGCTTGAGTGACTCTCAAGAGACCCAGTACTTC. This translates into CASSLSDSQETQYF.

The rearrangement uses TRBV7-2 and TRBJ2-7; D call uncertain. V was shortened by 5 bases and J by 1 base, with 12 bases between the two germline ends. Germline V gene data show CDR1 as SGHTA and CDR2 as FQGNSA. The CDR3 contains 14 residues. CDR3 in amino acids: CASSRGRASYEQYF. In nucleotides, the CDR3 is TGTGCCAGCAGCCGCGGCCGCGCTTCCTACGAGCAGTACTTC.

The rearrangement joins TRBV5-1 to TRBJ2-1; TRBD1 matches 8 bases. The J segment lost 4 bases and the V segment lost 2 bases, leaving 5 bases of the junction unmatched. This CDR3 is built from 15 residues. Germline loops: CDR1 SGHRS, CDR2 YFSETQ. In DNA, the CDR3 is TGCGCCAGCAGCTTCGGACAGGGTAATTACAATGAGCAGTTCTTC. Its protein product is CASSFGQGNYNEQFF.

CDR3 sequence: CASSLRQGAHNEQFF. In DNA form, the CDR3 reads TGTGCCAGCAGCTTAAGACAGGGGGCACACAATGAGCAGTTCTTC. The V and J genes are TRBV11-1 and TRBJ2-1, with 10 bases aligning to TRBD1. This CDR3 is 15 amino acids long. Unmatched junction bases numbered 3, after V lost 2 bases and J lost 5 bases. Germline-derived CDR1 and CDR2 are SGHAT and FQDESV (reference sequence).

CDR3 sequence (DNA): TGTGCCAGCAAGCGACTAGCGGGGGGGCAGGGCACAGATACGCAGTATTTT. This gives the protein CASKRLAGGQGTDTQYF. The chain employs TRBV6-4 and TRBJ2-3, with TRBD2 matching 14 bases. Germline V gives CDR1 MRHNA, CDR2 SNTAGT. CDR3 length equals 17 residues. Trimming at V came to 7 bases and at J to 1 base, leaving 7 bases not matched to a gene.

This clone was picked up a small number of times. The CDR3 region is CASSPRWGVGQPQHF. CDR3 DNA: TGTGCCAGCAGCCCGCGTTGGGGGGTCGGGCAGCCCCAGCATTTT. This sequence joins TRBV7-2 and TRBJ1-5, with a tentative D call TRBD1 (5 bases). The germline V and J ends were trimmed by 5 bases and 7 bases, with 18 bases remaining between them. The CDR3 is 15 amino acids. The germline V gene encodes CDR1 SGHTA and CDR2 FQGNSA.

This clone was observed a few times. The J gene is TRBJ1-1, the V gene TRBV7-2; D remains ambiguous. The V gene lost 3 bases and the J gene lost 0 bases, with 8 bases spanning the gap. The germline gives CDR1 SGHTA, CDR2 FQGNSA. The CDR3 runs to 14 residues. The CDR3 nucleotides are TGTGCCAGCAGCTTCCCGTCGTTGAACACTGAAGCTTTCTTT. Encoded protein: CASSFPSLNTEAFF.

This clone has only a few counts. Here the CDR3 reads CASSLLDRAYGYTF. The DNA for the CDR3 is TGTGCCAGCAGCTTGCTGGACAGGGCCTATGGCTACACCTTC. The J gene is TRBJ1-2, the V gene TRBV5-4, with 8 bases matching TRBD1. The CDR3 covers 14 residues. V gave up 1 base and J gave up 4 bases; unmatched junction bases: 3. The germline gives CDR1 SGHNT, CDR2 YYREEE (reference sequence).

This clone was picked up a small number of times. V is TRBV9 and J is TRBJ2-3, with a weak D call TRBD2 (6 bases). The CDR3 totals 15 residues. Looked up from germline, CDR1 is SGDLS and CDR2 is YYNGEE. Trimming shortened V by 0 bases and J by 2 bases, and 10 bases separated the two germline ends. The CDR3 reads CASSVAPRDTDTQYF. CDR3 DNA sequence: TGTGCCAGCAGCGTAGCTCCGCGGGACACAGATACGCAGTATTTT. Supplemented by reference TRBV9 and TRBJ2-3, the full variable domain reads DSGVTQTPKHLITATGQRVTLRCSPRSGDLSVYWYQQSLDQGLQFLIQYYNGEERAKGNILERFSAQQFPDLHSELNLSSLELGDSALYFCASSVAPRDTDTQYFGPGTRLTVL.

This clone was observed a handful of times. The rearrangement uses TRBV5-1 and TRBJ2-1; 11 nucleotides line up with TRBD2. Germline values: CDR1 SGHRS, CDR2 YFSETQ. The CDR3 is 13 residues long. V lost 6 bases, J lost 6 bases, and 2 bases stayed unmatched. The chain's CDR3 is CASMGTSGNEQFF. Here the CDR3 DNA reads TGCGCCAGCATGGGGACTAGCGGCAATGAGCAGTTCTTC.

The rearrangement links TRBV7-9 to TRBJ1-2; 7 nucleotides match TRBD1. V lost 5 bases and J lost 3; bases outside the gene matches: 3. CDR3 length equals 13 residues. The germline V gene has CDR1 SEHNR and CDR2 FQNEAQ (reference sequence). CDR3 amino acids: CASSRTGDYGYTF. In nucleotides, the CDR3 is TGTGCCAGCAGCCGGACAGGAGACTATGGCTACACCTTC. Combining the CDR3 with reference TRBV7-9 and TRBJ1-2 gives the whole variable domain DTGVSQNPRHKITKRGQNVTFRCDPISEHNRLYWYRQTLGQGPEFLTYFQNEAQLEKSRLLSDRFSAERPKGSFSTLEIQRTEQGDSAMYLCASSRTGDYGYTFGSGTRLTVV.